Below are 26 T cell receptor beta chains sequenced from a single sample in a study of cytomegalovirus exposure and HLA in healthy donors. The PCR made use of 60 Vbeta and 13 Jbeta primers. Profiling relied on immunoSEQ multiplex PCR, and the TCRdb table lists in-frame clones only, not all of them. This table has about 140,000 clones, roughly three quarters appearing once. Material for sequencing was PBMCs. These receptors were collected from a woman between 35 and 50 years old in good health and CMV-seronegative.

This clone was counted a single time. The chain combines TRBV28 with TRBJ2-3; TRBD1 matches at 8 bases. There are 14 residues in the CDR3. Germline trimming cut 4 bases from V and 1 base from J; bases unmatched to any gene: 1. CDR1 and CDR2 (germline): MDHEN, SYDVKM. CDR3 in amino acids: CASSSDRGTDTQYF. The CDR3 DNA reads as TGTGCCAGCAGTTCGGACAGGGGCACAGATACGCAGTATTTT.

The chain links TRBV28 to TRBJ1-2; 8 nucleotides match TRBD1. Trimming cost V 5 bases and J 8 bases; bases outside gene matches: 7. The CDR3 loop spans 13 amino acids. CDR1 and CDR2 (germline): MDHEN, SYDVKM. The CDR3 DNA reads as TGTGCCAGCAGTGTCCGGGACAGGAAGGGCTACACCTTC. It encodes CASSVRDRKGYTF.

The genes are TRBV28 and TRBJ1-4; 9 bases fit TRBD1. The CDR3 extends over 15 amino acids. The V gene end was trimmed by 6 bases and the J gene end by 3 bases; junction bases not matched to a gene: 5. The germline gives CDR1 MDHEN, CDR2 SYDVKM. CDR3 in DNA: TGTGCCAGCAGCTTAAGGACAGGGGCTAATGAAAAACTGTTTTTT. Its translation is CASSLRTGANEKLFF.

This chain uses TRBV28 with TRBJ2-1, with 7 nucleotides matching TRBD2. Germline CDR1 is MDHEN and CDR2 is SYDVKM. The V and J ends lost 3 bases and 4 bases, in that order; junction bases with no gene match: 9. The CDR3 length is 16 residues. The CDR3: CASSFSQRGGYNEQFF. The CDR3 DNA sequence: TGTGCCAGCAGTTTCTCTCAGCGGGGAGGGTACAATGAGCAGTTCTTC.

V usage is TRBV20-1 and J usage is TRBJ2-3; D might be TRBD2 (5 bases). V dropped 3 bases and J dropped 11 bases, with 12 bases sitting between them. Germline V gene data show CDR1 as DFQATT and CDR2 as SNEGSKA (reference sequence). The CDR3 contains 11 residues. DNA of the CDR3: TGCAGTGCTAGCACTGGACTGGGGCAGTATTTT. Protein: CSASTGLGQYF.

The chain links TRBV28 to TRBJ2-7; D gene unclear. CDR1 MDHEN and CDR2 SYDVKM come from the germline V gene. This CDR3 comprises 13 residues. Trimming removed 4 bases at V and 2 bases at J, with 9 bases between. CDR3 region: CASSSQSPYEQYF. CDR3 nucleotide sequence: TGTGCCAGCAGTTCGCAGTCCCCCTACGAGCAGTACTTC.

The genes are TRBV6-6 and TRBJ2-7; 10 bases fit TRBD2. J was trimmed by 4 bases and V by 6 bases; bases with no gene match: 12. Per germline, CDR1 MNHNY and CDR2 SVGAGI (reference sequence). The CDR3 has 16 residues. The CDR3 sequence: CASSHHPGTSAYEQYF. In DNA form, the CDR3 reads TGTGCCAGCAGCCATCACCCAGGGACTAGCGCTTACGAGCAGTACTTC.

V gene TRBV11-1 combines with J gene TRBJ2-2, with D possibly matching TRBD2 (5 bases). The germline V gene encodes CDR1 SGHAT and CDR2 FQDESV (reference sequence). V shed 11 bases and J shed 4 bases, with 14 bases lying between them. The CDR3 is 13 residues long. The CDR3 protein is CASTRVSTGELFF. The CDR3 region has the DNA TGTGCCTCTACGAGGGTTTCCACCGGGGAGCTGTTTTTT.

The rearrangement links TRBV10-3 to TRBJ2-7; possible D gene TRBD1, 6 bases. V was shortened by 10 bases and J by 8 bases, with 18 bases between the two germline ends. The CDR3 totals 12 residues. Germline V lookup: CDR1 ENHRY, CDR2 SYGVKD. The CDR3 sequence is CASRQQGRKQYF. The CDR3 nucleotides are TGTGCCAGCAGACAACAGGGTCGCAAGCAGTACTTC.

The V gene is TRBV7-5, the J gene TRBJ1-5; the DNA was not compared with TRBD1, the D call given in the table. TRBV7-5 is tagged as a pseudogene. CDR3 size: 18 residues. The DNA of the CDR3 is TGTGCCAGAAGCTTAGGACAGGGCCGATGCTATAGCAATCAGCCCCAGCATTTT. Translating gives CARSLGQGRCYSNQPQHF.

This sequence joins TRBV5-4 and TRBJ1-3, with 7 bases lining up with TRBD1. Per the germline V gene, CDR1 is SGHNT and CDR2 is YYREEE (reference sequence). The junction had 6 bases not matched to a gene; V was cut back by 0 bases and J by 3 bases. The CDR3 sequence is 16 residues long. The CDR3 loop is CASSLVTGTVGNTIYF. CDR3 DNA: TGTGCCAGCAGCTTGGTGACCGGGACAGTTGGAAACACCATATATTTT.

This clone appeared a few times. The CDR3 reads CASSAGLAGVREQYF. CDR3 nucleotide sequence: TGTGCCAGCAGCGCGGGACTAGCGGGAGTTAGGGAGCAGTACTTC. V gene TRBV7-3 combines with J gene TRBJ2-7; 14 bases agree with TRBD2. The CDR3 has 15 amino acids. Germline V gene data show CDR1 as SGHTA and CDR2 as FQGTGA. The junction had 7 bases not matched to a gene; V was cut back by 5 bases and J by 7 bases.

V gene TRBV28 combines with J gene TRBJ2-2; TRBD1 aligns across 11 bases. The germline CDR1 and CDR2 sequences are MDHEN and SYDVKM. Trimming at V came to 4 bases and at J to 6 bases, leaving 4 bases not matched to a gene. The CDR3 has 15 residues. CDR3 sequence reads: CASSWDRGRSGELFF. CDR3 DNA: TGTGCCAGCAGTTGGGACAGGGGGAGGTCCGGGGAGCTGTTTTTT. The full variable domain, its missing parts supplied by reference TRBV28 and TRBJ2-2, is DVKVTQSSRYLVKRTGEKVFLECVQDMDHENMFWYRQDPGLGLRLIYFSYDVKMKEKGDIPEGYSVSREKKERFSLILESASTNQTSMYLCASSWDRGRSGELFFGEGSRLTVL.

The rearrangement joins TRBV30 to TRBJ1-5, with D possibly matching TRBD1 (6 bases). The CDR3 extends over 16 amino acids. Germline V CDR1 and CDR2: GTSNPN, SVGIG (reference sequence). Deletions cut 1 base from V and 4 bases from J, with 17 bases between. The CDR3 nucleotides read TGTGCCTGGAGTGAATCAACCGGGACACTAAATCAGCCCCAGCATTTT. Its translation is CAWSESTGTLNQPQHF.

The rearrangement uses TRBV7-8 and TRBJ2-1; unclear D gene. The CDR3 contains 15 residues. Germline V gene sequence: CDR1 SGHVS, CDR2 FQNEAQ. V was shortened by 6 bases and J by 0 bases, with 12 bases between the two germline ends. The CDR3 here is CASRTRLGSYNEQFF. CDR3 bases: TGTGCCAGCAGGACCCGACTGGGCTCCTACAATGAGCAGTTCTTC.

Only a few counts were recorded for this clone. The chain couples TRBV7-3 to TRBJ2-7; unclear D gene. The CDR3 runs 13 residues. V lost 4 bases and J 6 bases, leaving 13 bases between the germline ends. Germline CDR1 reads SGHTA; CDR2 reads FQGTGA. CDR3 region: CASSSGGGSEQYF. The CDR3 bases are TGTGCCAGCAGCTCCGGCGGTGGGTCCGAGCAGTACTTC.

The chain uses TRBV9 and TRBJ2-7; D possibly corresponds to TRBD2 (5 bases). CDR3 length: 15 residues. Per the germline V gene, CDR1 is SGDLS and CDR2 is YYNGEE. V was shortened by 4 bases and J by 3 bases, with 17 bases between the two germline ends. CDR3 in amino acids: CASSKGPREIYEQYF. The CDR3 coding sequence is TGTGCCAGCAGCAAAGGACCTAGGGAGATCTACGAGCAGTACTTC. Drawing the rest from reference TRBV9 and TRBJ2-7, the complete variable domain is DSGVTQTPKHLITATGQRVTLRCSPRSGDLSVYWYQQSLDQGLQFLIQYYNGEERAKGNILERFSAQQFPDLHSELNLSSLELGDSALYFCASSKGPREIYEQYFGPGTRLTVT.

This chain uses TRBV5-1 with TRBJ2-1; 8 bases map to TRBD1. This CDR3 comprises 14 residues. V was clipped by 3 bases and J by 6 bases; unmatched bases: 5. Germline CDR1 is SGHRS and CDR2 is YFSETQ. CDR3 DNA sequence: TGCGCCAGCAGCTCCCAAACAGGGGGCAATGAGCAGTTCTTC. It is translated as CASSSQTGGNEQFF.

This CDR3 reads CASSVTGGAGGELFF. CDR3 DNA: TGTGCCAGCAGTGTCACAGGGGGCGCAGGCGGGGAGCTGTTTTTT. The chain links TRBV28 to TRBJ2-2; 9 bases map to TRBD1. The CDR3 loop spans 15 amino acids. Germline trimming cut 5 bases from V and 7 bases from J; bases unmatched to any gene: 8. Germline CDR1 MDHEN, CDR2 SYDVKM.

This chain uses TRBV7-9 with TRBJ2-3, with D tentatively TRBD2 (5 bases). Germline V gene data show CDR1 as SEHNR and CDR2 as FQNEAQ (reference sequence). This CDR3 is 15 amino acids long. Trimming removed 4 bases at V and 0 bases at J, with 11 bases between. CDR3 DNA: TGTGCCAGCAGCTGGGGAGAACTCAGCACAGATACGCAGTATTTT. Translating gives CASSWGELSTDTQYF.

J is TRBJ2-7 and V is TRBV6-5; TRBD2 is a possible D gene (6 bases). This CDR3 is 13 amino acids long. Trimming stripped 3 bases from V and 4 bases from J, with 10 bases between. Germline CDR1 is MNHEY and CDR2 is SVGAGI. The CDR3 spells CASSYGRKYEQYF. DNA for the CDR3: TGTGCCAGCAGTTATGGGAGGAAGTACGAGCAGTACTTC.

The CDR3 sequence: CASTGGPETDTQYF. In DNA form, the CDR3 reads TGTGCCAGCACGGGGGGACCTGAAACAGATACGCAGTATTTT. The V gene is TRBV6-5, the J gene TRBJ2-3; 7 positions match TRBD2. This CDR3 region has 14 residues. In germline, CDR1 is MNHEY, CDR2 SVGAGI. Trimming removed 7 bases from V and 3 bases from J; junction bases left unmatched: 7.

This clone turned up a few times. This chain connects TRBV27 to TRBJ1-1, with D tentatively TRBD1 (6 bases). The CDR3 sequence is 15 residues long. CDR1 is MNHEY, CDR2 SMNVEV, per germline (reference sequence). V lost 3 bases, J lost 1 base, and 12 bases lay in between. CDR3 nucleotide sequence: TGTGCCAGCAGTTTGGAGGTCAGGGGGAACACTGAAGCTTTCTTT. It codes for CASSLEVRGNTEAFF.

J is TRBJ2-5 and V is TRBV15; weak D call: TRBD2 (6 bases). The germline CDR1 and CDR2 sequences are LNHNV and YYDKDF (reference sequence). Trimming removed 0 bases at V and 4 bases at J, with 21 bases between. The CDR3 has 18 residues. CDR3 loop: CATSRDGPGAGRRETQYF. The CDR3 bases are TGTGCCACCAGCAGAGATGGACCCGGGGCAGGGAGGCGAGAGACCCAGTACTTC.

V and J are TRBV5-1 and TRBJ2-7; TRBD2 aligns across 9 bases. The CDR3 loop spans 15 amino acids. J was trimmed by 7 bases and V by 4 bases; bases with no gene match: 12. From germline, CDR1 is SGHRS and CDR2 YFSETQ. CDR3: CASSGILAGVGEQYF. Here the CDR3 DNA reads TGCGCCAGCAGCGGTATATTAGCGGGGGTCGGTGAGCAGTACTTC.

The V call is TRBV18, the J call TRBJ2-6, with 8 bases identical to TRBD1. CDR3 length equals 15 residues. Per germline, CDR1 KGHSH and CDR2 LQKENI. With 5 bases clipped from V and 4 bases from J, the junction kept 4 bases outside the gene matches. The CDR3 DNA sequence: TGTGCCAGCTCAGCGACAGGGGCCGGGGCCAACGTCCTGACTTTC. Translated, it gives CASSATGAGANVLTF.